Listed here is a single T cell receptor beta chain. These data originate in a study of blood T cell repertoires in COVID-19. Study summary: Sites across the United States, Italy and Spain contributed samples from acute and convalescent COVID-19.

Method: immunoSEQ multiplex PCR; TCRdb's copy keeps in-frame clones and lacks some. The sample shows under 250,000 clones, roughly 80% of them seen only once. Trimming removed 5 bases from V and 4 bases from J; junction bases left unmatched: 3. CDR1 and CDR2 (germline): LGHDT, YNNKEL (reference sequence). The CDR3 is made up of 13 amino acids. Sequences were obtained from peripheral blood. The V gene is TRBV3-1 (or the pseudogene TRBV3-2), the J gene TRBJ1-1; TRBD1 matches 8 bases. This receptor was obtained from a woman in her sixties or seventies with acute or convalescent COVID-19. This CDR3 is CASSTQGGTEAFF. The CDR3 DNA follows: TGTGCCAGCAGCACACAGGGGGGCACTGAAGCTTTCTTT.